This T cell receptor (beta chain) was documented in a study of blood T cell repertoires in COVID-19. For the study at large: Collection of acute and convalescent COVID-19 samples took place in the United States, Italy and Spain. T cells, B-cell-depleted T cells, or PBMCs provided the cDNA or gDNA that served as material.

Germline CDR1 and CDR2: SQVTM and ANQGSEA. The CDR3 is 15 residues long. V trimming: 1 base; J trimming: 4 bases; junction bases outside the gene matches: 9. Authors' processing steps: Using reference gene primer amplification, nucleated cell counts were estimated. The method was immunoSEQ multiplex PCR; TCRdb's version includes in-frame clones alone and lacks a portion of them. That table furnishes V, J and clone size, whereas the DNA furnished D and trimming. The sample gives about 400,000 clones, about nine tenths of which show up once; 1.4% is in the top ten. The TCR was taken from a woman in her twenties or thirties with active or convalescent COVID-19. What was sequenced was peripheral blood. The rearrangement uses TRBV29-1 and TRBJ1-2; the match to TRBD1 covers 7 bases. The CDR3 sequence: CSVEAGTEDFYGYTF. CDR3 DNA sequence: TGCAGCGTTGAAGCCGGGACAGAGGATTTCTATGGCTACACCTTC. Supplemented by reference TRBV29-1 and TRBJ1-2, the full variable domain reads SAVISQKPSRDICQRGTSLTIQCQVDSQVTMMFWYRQQPGQSLTLIATANQGSEATYESGFVIDKFPISRPNLTFSTLTVSNMSPEDSSIYLCSVEAGTEDFYGYTFGSGTRLTVV.